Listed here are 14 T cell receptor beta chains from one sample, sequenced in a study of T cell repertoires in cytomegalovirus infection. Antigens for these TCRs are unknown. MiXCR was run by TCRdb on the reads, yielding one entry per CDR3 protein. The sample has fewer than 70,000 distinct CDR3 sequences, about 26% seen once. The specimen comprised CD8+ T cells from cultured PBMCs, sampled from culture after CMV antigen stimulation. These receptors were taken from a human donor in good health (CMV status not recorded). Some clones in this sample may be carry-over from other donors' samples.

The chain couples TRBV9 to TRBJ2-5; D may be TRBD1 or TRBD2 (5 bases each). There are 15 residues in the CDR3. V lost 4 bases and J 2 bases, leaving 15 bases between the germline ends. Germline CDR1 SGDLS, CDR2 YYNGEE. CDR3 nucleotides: TGTGCCAGCAGCATGTCGGGACGGCCTCAAGAGACCCAGTACTTC. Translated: CASSMSGRPQETQYF. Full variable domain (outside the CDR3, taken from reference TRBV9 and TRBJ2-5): DSGVTQTPKHLITATGQRVTLRCSPRSGDLSVYWYQQSLDQGLQFLIQYYNGEERAKGNILERFSAQQFPDLHSELNLSSLELGDSALYFCASSMSGRPQETQYFGPGTRLLVL.

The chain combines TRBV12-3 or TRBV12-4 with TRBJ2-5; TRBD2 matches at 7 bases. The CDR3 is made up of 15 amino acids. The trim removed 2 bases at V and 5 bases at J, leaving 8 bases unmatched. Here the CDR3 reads CASSLFGPGGETQYF. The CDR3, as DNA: TGTGCCAGCAGTTTATTTGGCCCGGGAGGTGAGACCCAGTACTTC.

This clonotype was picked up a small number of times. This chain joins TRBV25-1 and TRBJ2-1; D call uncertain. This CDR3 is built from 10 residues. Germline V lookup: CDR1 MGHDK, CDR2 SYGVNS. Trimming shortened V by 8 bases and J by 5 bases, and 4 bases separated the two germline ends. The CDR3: CASGNNEQFF. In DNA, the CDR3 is TGTGCCAGCGGTAACAATGAGCAGTTCTTC.

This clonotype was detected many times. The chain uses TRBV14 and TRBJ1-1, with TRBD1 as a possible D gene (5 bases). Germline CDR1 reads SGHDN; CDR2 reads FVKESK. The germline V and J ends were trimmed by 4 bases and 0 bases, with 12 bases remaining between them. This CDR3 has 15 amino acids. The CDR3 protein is CASSPAGGLNTEAFF. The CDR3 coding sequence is TGTGCCAGCAGCCCAGCCGGGGGGTTGAACACTGAAGCTTTCTTT.

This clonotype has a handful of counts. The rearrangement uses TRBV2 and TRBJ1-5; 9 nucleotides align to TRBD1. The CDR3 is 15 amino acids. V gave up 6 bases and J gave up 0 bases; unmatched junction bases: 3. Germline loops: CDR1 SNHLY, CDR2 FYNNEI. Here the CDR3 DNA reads TGTGCCAGCAGGAGGACAGGGGATAGCAATCAGCCCCAGCATTTT. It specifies CASRRTGDSNQPQHF.

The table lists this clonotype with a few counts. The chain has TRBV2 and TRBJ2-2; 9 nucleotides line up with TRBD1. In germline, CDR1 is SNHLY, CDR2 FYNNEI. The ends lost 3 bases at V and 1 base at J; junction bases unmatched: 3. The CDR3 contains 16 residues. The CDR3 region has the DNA TGTGCCAGCAGTGATGGGACAGGGATGAACACCGGGGAGCTGTTTTTT. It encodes CASSDGTGMNTGELFF.

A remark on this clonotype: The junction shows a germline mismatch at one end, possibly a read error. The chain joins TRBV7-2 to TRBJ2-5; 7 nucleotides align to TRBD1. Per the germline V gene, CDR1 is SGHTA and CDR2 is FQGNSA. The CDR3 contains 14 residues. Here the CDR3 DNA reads TGTGTCAGCAGCCAACAGGGGCCGCGAGAGACCCAGTACTTC. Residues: CVSSQQGPRETQYF.

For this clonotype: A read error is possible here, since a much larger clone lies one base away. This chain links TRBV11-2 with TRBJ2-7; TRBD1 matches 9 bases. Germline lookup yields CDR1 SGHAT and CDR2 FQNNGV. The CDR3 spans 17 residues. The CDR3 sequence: CANSLSFSGQGRSEQYF. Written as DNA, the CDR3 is TGTGCCAACAGCCTCTCTTTTTCGGGACAGGGAAGGAGCGAGCAGTACTTC.

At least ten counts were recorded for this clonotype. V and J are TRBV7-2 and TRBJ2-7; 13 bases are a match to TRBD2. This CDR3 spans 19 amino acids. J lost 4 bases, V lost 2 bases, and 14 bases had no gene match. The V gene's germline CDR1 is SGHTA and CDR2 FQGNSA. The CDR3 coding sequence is TGTGCCAGCAGCTTATCCCCTCGGACTACTAGCGGGGGGGGATACGAGCAGTACTTC. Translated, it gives CASSLSPRTTSGGGYEQYF.

The CDR3 DNA reads as TGTGCCAGCAGTTACCAGACAGGGGCCTCCTACGAGCAGTACTTC. This translates into CASSYQTGASYEQYF. This sequence joins TRBV6-6 and TRBJ2-7; 8 bases align to TRBD1. With V trimmed by 2 bases and J by 0 bases, 3 bases remained unmatched. CDR1 is MNHNY and CDR2 is SVGAGI in the germline V gene (reference sequence). This CDR3 spans 15 amino acids.

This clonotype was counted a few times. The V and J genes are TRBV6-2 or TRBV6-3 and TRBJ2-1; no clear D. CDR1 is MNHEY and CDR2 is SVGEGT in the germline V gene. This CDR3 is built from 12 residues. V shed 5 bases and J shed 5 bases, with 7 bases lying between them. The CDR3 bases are TGTGCCAGCAGTCCCCTTGACAATGAGCAGTTCTTC. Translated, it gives CASSPLDNEQFF.

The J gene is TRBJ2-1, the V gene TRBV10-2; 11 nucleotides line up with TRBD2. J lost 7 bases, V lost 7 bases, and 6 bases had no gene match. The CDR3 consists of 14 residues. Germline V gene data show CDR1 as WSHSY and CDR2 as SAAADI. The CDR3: CASNLAGGTNEQFF. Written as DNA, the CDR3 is TGCGCCAGCAACCTAGCGGGAGGCACTAATGAGCAGTTCTTC.

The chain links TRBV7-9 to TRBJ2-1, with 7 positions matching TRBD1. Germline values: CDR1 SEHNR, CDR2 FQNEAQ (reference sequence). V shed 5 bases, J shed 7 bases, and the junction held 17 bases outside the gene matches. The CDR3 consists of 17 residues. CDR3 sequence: CASSPPRQGTRDNEQFF. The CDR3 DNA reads TGTGCCAGCAGCCCCCCTAGACAGGGAACGAGGGATAATGAGCAGTTCTTC. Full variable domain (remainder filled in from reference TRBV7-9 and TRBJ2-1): DTGVSQNPRHKITKRGQNVTFRCDPISEHNRLYWYRQTLGQGPEFLTYFQNEAQLEKSRLLSDRFSAERPKGSFSTLEIQRTEQGDSAMYLCASSPPRQGTRDNEQFFGPGTRLTVL.

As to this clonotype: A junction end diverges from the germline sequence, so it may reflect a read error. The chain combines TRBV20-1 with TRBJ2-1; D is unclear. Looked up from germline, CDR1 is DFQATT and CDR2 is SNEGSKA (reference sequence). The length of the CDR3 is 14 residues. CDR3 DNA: TGCAGCGCTAGGTTAGCAAGCTCCTACAATGAGCAGTTCTTC. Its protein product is CSARLASSYNEQFF.